The sequence of this T cell receptor (beta chain) was determined in a study of T cells in Graves' hyperthyroidism and ophthalmopathy. General study findings and limits: Ophthalmopathy onset followed model prediction by a median approximately 5.9 months.

This CDR3 spans 13 amino acids. The V gene's germline CDR1 is DFQATT and CDR2 SNEGSKA (reference sequence). Trimming took 6 bases from V and 13 from J; bases not matched to a gene: 13. From RNA transcripts, TCR beta CDR3 regions were amplified. The HTBI primer set served for first-round RT-PCR of the TCR CDR3. TCRdb reprocessed the multiplex PCR reads via MiXCR and lists one record per CDR3 protein. The sample has about 480,000 distinct CDR3 sequences; roughly 24% are singletons. As concerns this clonotype: Its antigen is currently unknown.

This rearrangement joins TRBV20-1 to TRBJ1-5; 9 nucleotides line up with TRBD1. This TCR derives from a woman aged 25 to 45 with Graves' ophthalmopathy. Material: blood. CDR3 residues: CSAGGTGQWAQHF. The CDR3 DNA reads as TGCAGTGCGGGTGGGACAGGGCAGTGGGCTCAGCATTTT.